This T cell receptor (beta chain) comes out of a study of lymphopenia after photon versus proton radiotherapy. The study's findings and limits: Oligoclonal CD8+ Temra expansion after nadir drove photon patients' diversity drop. Proton therapy kept repertoires fairly stable, unlike photons, which gained effector/memory cells.

V was clipped by 3 bases and J by 4 bases, with 13 bases between them. Per germline, CDR1 MDHEN and CDR2 SYDVKM. This CDR3 region has 15 residues. A note on this clone: Its antigen is unidentified.

Sequencing was performed with immunoSEQ multiplex PCR; in TCRdb, only in-frame clones are kept and a portion is missing. The sample lists about 18,000 clones, about 92% occurring once. The specimen comprised peripheral blood, sampled from a patient treated with photon-based radiotherapy. This TCR was recovered from a woman in her 40s with cholangiocarcinoma. The V and J genes are TRBV28 and TRBJ1-3; D not resolved. The CDR3 coding sequence is TGTGCCAGCAGTTTTGCCGGCAGTTCCGGAAACACCATATATTTT. Amino acids: CASSFAGSSGNTIYF.